This T cell receptor (beta chain) comes out of a study of early T cells in non-severe SARS-CoV-2 infection. The wider study: Chains from this unsorted whole-blood bulk RNA could not be paired.

Study outcomes and limitations: Using VDJdb, the matching emphasized anti-spike CD8 responses while missing private and CD4 specificities.

As concerns this clonotype: Its antigen is unknown.

cDNA molecules, individually, were tagged with unique molecular identifiers. From the 5' RACE reads, TCRdb called clonotypes with MiXCR, one entry per CDR3 protein. The sample records roughly 100,000 distinct CDR3 sequences, around 13% being singletons. The V gene's germline CDR1 is KGHDR and CDR2 SFDVKD. V was pared by 5 bases and J by 3 bases, with 10 bases between. CDR3 length: 14 residues. Sequencing was carried out using whole blood. The J gene is TRBJ1-5, the V gene TRBV24-1, with a possible D match to TRBD1 (6 bases). This TCR derives from an adult who was a healthcare worker with PCR-confirmed SARS-CoV-2 infection or an uninfected control (not recorded which). The CDR3 region has the DNA TGTGCCACCAGTGCGGACAGTTCCAATCAGCCCCAGCATTTT. It specifies CATSADSSNQPQHF.